The rows below give T cell receptor beta chains drawn from one sample of a study of T-cell memory formation after mild COVID-19. TCRdb passed the 5' RACE reads through MiXCR, listing each CDR3 protein once. Among about 49,000 distinct CDR3 sequences listed, around 7.2% were seen once. The source material was PBMCs or a T cell subset sorted from them (not recorded which). The receptors originated from a man aged 18 to 35 who had mild COVID-19 (a few samples of this study predate the infection). Cell type and time point are not known. CDR3s include the opening cysteine and the closing phenylalanine or tryptophan. Each record gives: V gene, CDR3 protein.

TRBV7-2 CASSFPGETQYF
TRBV20-1 CSARSHRDGVGPQHF
TRBV5-6 CASSLWAATNEKLFF
TRBV11-3 CASSPDRPTDTQYF
TRBV5-1 CASSLVPVNTGELFF
TRBV4-3 CASSQETGGQPQHF
TRBV7-2 CASTRTEHGGELFF
TRBV7-2 CASTEGLETQYF
TRBV3-1 CASSPAATGQPQHF
TRBV29-1 CSVAGQESTEAFF
TRBV4-2 CASSQDQGLAGELFF
TRBV7-9 CASSLGQGTEAFF
TRBV7-7 CASSPGGRETQYF
TRBV5-6 CASSFRRSYNEQFF
TRBV4-1 CASSQDNWTVVEKLFF
TRBV10-3 CAIKSGENNEQFF
TRBV7-2 CASSSTSDDTQYF
TRBV30 CAWSDWQGLNEQFF
TRBV7-8 CASSLSGFGETQYF
TRBV7-2 CASNDREGDTQYF
TRBV27 CASSTNRGGGGKTQYF
TRBV5-6 CASSWDLGGYEQFF
TRBV5-5 CASSFYTVEAFF
TRBV7-9 CASSLGTFTEAFF
TRBV28 CASSTHLAGSTDTQYF
TRBV29-1 CSVGSPGNAGELFF
TRBV6-2/TRBV6-3 CASSYSISYNEQFF
TRBV7-2 CASSSLTGVYTQYF
TRBV5-1 CASSLAVQGHGYTF
TRBV2 CATLGEGQGEAFF
TRBV21-1 CASSPRDRSYQPQHF
TRBV23-1 CASSHSQGPEKFF
TRBV7-3 CASSLRSNTEAFF
TRBV18 CASSLERDRLSEQFF
TRBV7-2 CASSPRSGARNTGELFF
TRBV29-1 CSVSIGGNNYGYTF
TRBV4-3 CASSQGRRGLNSPLHF
TRBV12-5 CASGLGGGTGTTGETQYF
TRBV4-3 CASSHEQGYYGYTF
TRBV12-3/TRBV12-4 CASSRDQETQYF
TRBV5-5 CASSLGVAKNIQYF
TRBV12-3/TRBV12-4 CASSSLTGELFF
TRBV10-2 CASSEPRWTATEAFF
TRBV11-2 CASSLRTGGNEQFF
TRBV7-2 CASSQGLAGGSDTQYF
TRBV7-2 CASSLYEDQPQHF
TRBV12-3/TRBV12-4 CASTPSGRNNEQFF
TRBV5-1 CASSAQGDSYEQYF
TRBV7-2 CASNLPAQRAFF
TRBV20-1 CSASTLAGHEQYF
TRBV27 CASSLDRTNYGYTF
TRBV7-9 CASSPRTSGSNEQFF
TRBV7-9 CASSLTVQSSYNEQFF
TRBV14 CASSQPGLPGQDIQYF
TRBV5-1 CASSFGQGDQPQHF
TRBV12-5 CASGTVNTEAFF
TRBV7-2 CASSRAGTTLREQFF
TRBV7-2 CASSLGQGPFGEQFF
TRBV3-1 CASSPPGTDTQYF
TRBV12-3/TRBV12-4 CASSFETPGNTIYF